This TCR beta chain derives from a study of T cells after yellow fever vaccination. The TCR cDNA carried a universal primer site and UMIs from 5'RACE template switching. In TCRdb, the 5' RACE reads were re-called with MiXCR into one record per CDR3 protein. The top ten hold approximately 60% of the sample, which has some 5,000 distinct CDR3 sequences, less than 4.5% seen once. This clonotype was counted at least ten times. The input for sequencing was PBMCs, either bulk or a sorted T-cell subset (CD4+, CD8+, memory, or dextramer-sorted; not recorded which), taken 15 days after the yellow fever booster vaccination. The sequence was obtained from a man aged 25-45 years who received the YFV17D yellow fever vaccine.

The CDR3 reads CASSSRSTGAEETQYF. The DNA for the CDR3 is TGTGCCAGCAGCTCGCGTTCGACAGGGGCTGAGGAGACCCAGTACTTC. The rearrangement joins TRBV7-2 to TRBJ2-5; 8 bases agree with TRBD1. The germline V gene has CDR1 SGHTA and CDR2 FQGNSA. After removal of 4 bases from V and 5 bases from J, the junction contained 12 bases not matched to a gene. The CDR3 extends over 16 amino acids.